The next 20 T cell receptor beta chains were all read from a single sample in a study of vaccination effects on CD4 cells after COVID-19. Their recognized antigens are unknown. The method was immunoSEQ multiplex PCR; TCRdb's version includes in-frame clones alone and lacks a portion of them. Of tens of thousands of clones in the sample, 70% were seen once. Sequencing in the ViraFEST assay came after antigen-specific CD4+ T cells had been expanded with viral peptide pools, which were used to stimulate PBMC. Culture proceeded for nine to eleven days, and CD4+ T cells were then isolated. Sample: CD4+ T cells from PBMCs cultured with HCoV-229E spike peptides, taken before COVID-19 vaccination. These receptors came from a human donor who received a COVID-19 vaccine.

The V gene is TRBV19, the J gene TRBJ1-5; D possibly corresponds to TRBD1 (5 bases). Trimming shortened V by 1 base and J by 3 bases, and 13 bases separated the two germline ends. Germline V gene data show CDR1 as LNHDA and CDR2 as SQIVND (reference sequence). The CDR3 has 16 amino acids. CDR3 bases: TGTGCCAGTAGTATAGGTTTCAGGGAAAACAATCAGCCCCAGCATTTT. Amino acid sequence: CASSIGFRENNQPQHF.

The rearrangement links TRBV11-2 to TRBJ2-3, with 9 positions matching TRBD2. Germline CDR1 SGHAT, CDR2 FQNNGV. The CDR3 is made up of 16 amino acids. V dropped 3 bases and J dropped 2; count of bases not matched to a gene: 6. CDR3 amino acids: CASSFLAGTHTDTQYF. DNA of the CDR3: TGTGCCAGCAGCTTCCTAGCGGGAACGCACACAGATACGCAGTATTTT.

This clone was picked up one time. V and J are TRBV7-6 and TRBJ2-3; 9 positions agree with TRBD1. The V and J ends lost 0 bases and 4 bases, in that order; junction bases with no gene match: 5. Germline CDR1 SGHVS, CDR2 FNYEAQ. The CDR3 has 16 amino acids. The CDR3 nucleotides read TGTGCCAGCAGCTTAGCGGGGACAGGGAGGTCAGATACGCAGTATTTT. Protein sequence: CASSLAGTGRSDTQYF.

CDR3 nucleotides: TGTGCCAGCAGCTCCACCACGACAGATCCCAGTTCACCCCTCCACTTT. As protein: CASSSTTTDPSSPLHF. The chain combines TRBV5-5 with TRBJ1-6, with D possibly TRBD1 on 5 matching bases. Germline values: CDR1 SGHKS, CDR2 YYEKEE (reference sequence). The CDR3 spans 16 residues. The V end lost 3 bases, the J end lost 9 bases, and 19 bases lay between the germline ends.

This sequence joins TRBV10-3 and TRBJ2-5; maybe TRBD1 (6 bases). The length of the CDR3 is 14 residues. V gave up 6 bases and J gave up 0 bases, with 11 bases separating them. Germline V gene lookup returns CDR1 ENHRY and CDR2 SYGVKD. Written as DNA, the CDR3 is TGTGCCATCAGCCAAGACAGGTACCAAGAGACCCAGTACTTC. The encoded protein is CAISQDRYQETQYF.

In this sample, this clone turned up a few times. Here the CDR3 reads CAISESTDPTGELFF. CDR3 bases: TGTGCCATCAGTGAGTCTACGGATCCCACCGGGGAGCTGTTTTTT. The V gene is TRBV10-3, the J gene TRBJ2-2; D gene ambiguous. V was cut by 0 bases and J by 4 bases, with 9 bases left in between. The germline CDR1 and CDR2 sequences are ENHRY and SYGVKD. CDR3 size: 15 residues.

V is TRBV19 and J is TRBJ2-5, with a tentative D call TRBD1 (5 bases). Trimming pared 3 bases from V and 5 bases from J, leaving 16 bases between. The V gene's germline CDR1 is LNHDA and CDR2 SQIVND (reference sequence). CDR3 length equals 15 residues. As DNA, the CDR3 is TGTGCCAGTAGTATCGATACTCGAAACAGGGAGACCCAGTACTTC. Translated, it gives CASSIDTRNRETQYF.

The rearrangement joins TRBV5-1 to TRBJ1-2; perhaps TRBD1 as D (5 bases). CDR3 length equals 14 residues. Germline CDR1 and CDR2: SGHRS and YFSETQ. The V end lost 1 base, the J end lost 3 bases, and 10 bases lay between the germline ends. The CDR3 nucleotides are TGCGCCAGCAGCTTGTTGGGGCCCGACTATGGCTACACCTTC. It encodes CASSLLGPDYGYTF. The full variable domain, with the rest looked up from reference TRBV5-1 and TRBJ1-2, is KAGVTQTPRYLIKTRGQQVTLSCSPISGHRSVSWYQQTPGQGLQFLFEYFSETQRNKGNFPGRFSGRQFSNSRSEMNVSTLELGDSALYLCASSLLGPDYGYTFGSGTRLTVV.

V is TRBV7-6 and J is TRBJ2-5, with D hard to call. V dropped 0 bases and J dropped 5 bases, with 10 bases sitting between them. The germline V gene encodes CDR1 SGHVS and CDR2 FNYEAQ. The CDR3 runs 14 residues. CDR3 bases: TGTGCCAGCAGCTTAGCCCACCTTCAGGAGACCCAGTACTTC. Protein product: CASSLAHLQETQYF.

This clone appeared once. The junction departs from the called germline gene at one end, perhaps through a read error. CDR3 nucleotides: TGTGCCAGCACCTTAGGAGGGGCAGGCAACTATGGCTACACCTTC. It yields the protein CASTLGGAGNYGYTF. The chain employs TRBV11-2 and TRBJ1-2; D is perhaps TRBD1 (5 bases). Germline CDR1 is SGHAT and CDR2 is FQNNGV. The CDR3 extends over 15 amino acids.

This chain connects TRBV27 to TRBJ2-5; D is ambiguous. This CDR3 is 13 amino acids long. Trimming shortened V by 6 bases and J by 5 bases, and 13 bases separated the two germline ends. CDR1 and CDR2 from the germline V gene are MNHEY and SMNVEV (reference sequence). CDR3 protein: CASRNSPHETQYF. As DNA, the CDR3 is TGTGCCAGCAGAAACAGCCCTCACGAGACCCAGTACTTC.

Here the CDR3 DNA reads TGTGCCAGCAAACTGTACAATGAGCAGTTCTTC. This sequence encodes CASKLYNEQFF. V and J are TRBV5-6 and TRBJ2-1; D remains ambiguous. The CDR3 contains 11 residues. The germline V gene has CDR1 SGHDT and CDR2 YYEEEE. The V end lost 6 bases, the J end lost 4 bases, and 5 bases lay between the germline ends.

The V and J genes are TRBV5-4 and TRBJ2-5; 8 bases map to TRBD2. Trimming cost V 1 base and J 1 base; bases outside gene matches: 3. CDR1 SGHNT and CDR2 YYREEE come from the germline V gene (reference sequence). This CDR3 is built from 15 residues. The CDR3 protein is CASSLRLAGQETQYF. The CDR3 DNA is TGTGCCAGCAGCTTGCGGCTAGCGGGCCAAGAGACCCAGTACTTC.

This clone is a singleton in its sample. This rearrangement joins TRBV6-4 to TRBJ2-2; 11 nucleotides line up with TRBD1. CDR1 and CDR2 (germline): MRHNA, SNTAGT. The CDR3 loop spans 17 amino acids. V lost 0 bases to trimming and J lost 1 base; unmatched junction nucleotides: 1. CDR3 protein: CASSDSGQGGNTGELFF. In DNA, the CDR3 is TGTGCCAGCAGTGACTCGGGACAGGGGGGGAACACCGGGGAGCTGTTTTTT.

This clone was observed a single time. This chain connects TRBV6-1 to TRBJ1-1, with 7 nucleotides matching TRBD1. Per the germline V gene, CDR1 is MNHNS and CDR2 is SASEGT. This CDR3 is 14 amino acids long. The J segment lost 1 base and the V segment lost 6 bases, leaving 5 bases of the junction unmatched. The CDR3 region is CASSRGDRNTEAFF. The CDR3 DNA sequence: TGTGCCAGCAGCCGCGGGGACAGGAACACTGAAGCTTTCTTT.

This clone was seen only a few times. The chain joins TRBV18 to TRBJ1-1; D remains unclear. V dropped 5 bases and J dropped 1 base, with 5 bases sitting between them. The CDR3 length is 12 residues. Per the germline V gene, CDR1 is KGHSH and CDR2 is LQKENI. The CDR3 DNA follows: TGTGCCAGCTCATACTCGAACACTGAAGCTTTCTTT. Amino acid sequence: CASSYSNTEAFF.

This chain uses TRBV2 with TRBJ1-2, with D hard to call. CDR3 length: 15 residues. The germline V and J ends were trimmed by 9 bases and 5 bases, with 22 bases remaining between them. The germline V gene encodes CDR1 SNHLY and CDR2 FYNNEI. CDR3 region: CASNPEGRKSYGYTF. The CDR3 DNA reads TGTGCCAGTAACCCCGAGGGAAGAAAGTCTTATGGCTACACCTTC.

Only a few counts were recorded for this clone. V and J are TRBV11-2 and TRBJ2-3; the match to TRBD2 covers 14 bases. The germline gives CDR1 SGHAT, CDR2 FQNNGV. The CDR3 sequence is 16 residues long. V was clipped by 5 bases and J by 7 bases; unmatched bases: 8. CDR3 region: CASSMGLAGAPNTQYF. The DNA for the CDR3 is TGTGCCAGCAGCATGGGACTAGCGGGAGCCCCGAATACGCAGTATTTT.

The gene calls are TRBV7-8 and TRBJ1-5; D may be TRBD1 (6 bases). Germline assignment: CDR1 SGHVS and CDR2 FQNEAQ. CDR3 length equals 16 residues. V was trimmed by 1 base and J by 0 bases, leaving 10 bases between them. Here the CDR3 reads CASSLGQVNSNQPQHF. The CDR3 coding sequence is TGTGCCAGCAGCTTAGGACAGGTTAATAGCAATCAGCCCCAGCATTTT.

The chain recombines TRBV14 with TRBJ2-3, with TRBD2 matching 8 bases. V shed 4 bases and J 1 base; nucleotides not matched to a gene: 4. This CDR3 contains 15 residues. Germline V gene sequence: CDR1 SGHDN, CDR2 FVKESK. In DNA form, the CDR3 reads TGTGCCAGCAGCCCGGGAGGGGCTGGCACAGATACGCAGTATTTT. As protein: CASSPGGAGTDTQYF.